The 9 T cell receptor beta chains below all came from one sample that was sequenced in a study of blood T cells in healthy people across ages. Primed by a sample-barcoded 5' primer and a J-beta primer mix, a second PCR proceeded for 7 to 11 cycles. In TCRdb, the 5' RACE reads were re-called with MiXCR into one record per CDR3 protein. The sample lists roughly 500,000 distinct CDR3 sequences, 27% occurring once. The source material was blood. The receptors were sampled from a woman in her sixties or seventies in good health.

The chain joins TRBV5-6 to TRBJ2-1; the match to TRBD1 covers 10 bases. Trimming cost V 2 bases and J 5 bases; bases outside gene matches: 7. This CDR3 region has 16 residues. Germline CDR1 is SGHDT and CDR2 is YYEEEE. The CDR3 loop is CASSLNPGQGNNEQFF. CDR3 nucleotide sequence: TGTGCCAGCAGCTTAAACCCGGGACAGGGGAACAATGAGCAGTTCTTC.

The chain carries TRBV7-9 and TRBJ2-2; D remains unclear. CDR1 is SEHNR, CDR2 FQNEAQ, per germline (reference sequence). There are 14 residues in the CDR3. V was trimmed by 0 bases and J by 6 bases, leaving 8 bases between them. The CDR3 region is CASSLAVPSGELFF. The CDR3 DNA follows: TGTGCCAGCAGCTTAGCGGTTCCTTCCGGGGAGCTGTTTTTT.

The J gene is TRBJ2-3, the V gene TRBV5-1, with 15 bases lining up with TRBD2. The V gene's germline CDR1 is SGHRS and CDR2 YFSETQ. Trimming took 3 bases from V and 4 from J; bases not matched to a gene: 0. The CDR3 has 15 residues. CDR3 in DNA: TGCGCCAGCAGCTGGACTAGCGGGGGGGCAGATACGCAGTATTTT. Translation: CASSWTSGGADTQYF.

The J gene is TRBJ2-2, the V gene TRBV2; D ambiguous. Germline values: CDR1 SNHLY, CDR2 FYNNEI. CDR3 size: 15 residues. Trimming removed 9 bases at V and 4 bases at J, with 18 bases between. The CDR3 region has the DNA TGTGCCAGGACGGAATTTTTAAATCCCACCGGGGAGCTGTTTTTT. Translated, it gives CARTEFLNPTGELFF.

The chain joins TRBV7-2 to TRBJ2-2; D not certain. Per the germline V gene, CDR1 is SGHTA and CDR2 is FQGNSA. V was pared by 4 bases and J by 8 bases, with 8 bases between. The CDR3 is made up of 12 amino acids. As DNA, the CDR3 is TGTGCCAGCAGCTATCAGCTAGGGGAGCTGTTTTTT. This codes for CASSYQLGELFF.

This clonotype was counted a few times. At one end, the junction sequence differs from germline, possibly due to a read error. The V gene is TRBV7-3, the J gene TRBJ2-5; D unresolved. Germline CDR1 is SGHTA and CDR2 is FQGTGA. This CDR3 is built from 9 residues. The CDR3 nucleotides are TGTGCCAGCAGCTTAGGGGATAACTTC. Its translation: CASSLGDNF. The whole variable domain, remainder taken from reference TRBV7-3 and TRBJ2-5, is GAGVSQTPSNKVTEKGKYVELRCDPISGHTALYWYRQSLGQGPEFLIYFQGTGAADDSGLPNDRFFAVRPEGSVSTLKIQRTERGDSAVYLCASSLGDNFGPGTRLLVL.

This clonotype has more than one count but fewer than ten. This chain joins TRBV7-2 and TRBJ2-5, with 11 bases that match TRBD2. The CDR3 is 16 residues long. Germline V gives CDR1 SGHTA, CDR2 FQGNSA. The trim removed 0 bases at V and 4 bases at J, leaving 4 bases unmatched. CDR3 protein: CASSLALAGGGETQYF. In DNA, the CDR3 is TGTGCCAGCAGCTTAGCGCTAGCGGGGGGAGGAGAGACCCAGTACTTC.

The chain recombines TRBV29-1 with TRBJ1-2; tentatively, D is TRBD1 (6 bases). V was pared by 4 bases and J by 4 bases, with 16 bases between. This CDR3 has 14 amino acids. In germline, CDR1 is SQVTM, CDR2 ANQGSEA. Written as DNA, the CDR3 is TGCAGCGTTGTAACCACAGGGCGGCCCTATGGCTACACCTTC. Amino acids: CSVVTTGRPYGYTF.

Points on this clonotype: Compared with germline, one end of the junction differs, possibly owing to a read error. The chain joins TRBV5-1 to TRBJ2-3; 10 bases match TRBD2. Germline V gene lookup returns CDR1 SGHRS and CDR2 YFSETQ. CDR3 length: 16 amino acids. CDR3 bases: TGCGCCATCAGCCGGAATAGCGGGGGGCACACAGATACGCAGTATTTT. Translation: CAISRNSGGHTDTQYF.